What follows describes a single TCR beta chain. The antigen remains unidentified. The entry originates in a study of shared clonotypes between healthy human individuals. The study, taken as a whole, reports: Incompleteness in sorted-subset sequencing, despite large depth, was shown by rarefaction.

This CDR3 is 14 amino acids long. CDR1 SGHTA and CDR2 FQGNSA come from the germline V gene. Trimming stripped 2 bases from V and 2 bases from J, with 7 bases between. This was a deep-level run. Assay used: immunoSEQ multiplex PCR; TCRdb lists only in-frame clones, some missing. The sample has 2 million to 2.5 million clones; approximately 90% are singletons. This sequence joins TRBV7-2 and TRBJ1-3; D is undetermined. The receptor comes from a man aged 18 to 35 in good health. Some clones in this sample may be carry-over from other donors' samples. Specimen: naive CD4+ T cells from PBMCs. Subset denoted: CD45RA+ positively selected. In DNA, the CDR3 is TGTGCCAGCAGCTTACAGTCGGCTGGAAACACCATATATTTT. This sequence encodes CASSLQSAGNTIYF.